This T cell receptor (beta chain) was obtained from a study of Graves' ophthalmopathy and Graves' hyperthyroidism. Using RNA transcripts, the TCR beta CDR3 regions were amplified. RT-PCR in the first round used HTBI primers; a second-round multiplex PCR followed. Each CDR3 protein is one row after TCRdb ran MiXCR on the multiplex PCR reads. The repertoire holds 350,000 to 400,000 distinct CDR3 sequences, with roughly 15% as singletons. This clonotype has at least ten counts. Sequenced material: peripheral blood. This clonotype originated in a woman aged 18-35 years with stable Graves' hyperthyroidism.

The CDR3, as DNA: TGTGCCAGCAGCTTGGTCAGTCAAAACATTCAGTACTTC. As protein: CASSLVSQNIQYF. V gene TRBV13 combines with J gene TRBJ2-4; D call uncertain. Deletions cut 3 bases from V and 5 bases from J, with 8 bases between. This CDR3 region has 13 residues. CDR1 is PRHDT, CDR2 FYEKMQ, per germline (reference sequence).